The 20 T cell receptor beta chains below come from one sample, sequenced in a study of blood T cell repertoires in COVID-19. Here immunoSEQ multiplex PCR was the method, and the copy in TCRdb shows in-frame clones only, minus some. This sample has a few hundred thousand clones, with approximately 78% found just once. Source material: PBMCs or T cells enriched from blood (not recorded which). The receptors stem from a man aged 35-49 years who had recovered from COVID-19.

This sequence joins TRBV11-2 and TRBJ1-5, with 7 positions matching TRBD1. V was pared by 1 base and J by 0 bases, with 3 bases of the junction left unmatched. The CDR3 sequence is 16 residues long. Germline loops: CDR1 SGHAT, CDR2 FQNNGV. The chain's CDR3 is CASSLAAGGSNQPQHF. The CDR3 coding sequence is TGTGCCAGCAGCTTAGCGGCAGGGGGTAGCAATCAGCCCCAGCATTTT.

This clone occurred a few times. The chain is built from TRBV11-2 and TRBJ1-2, with 9 bases matching TRBD1. The V gene's germline CDR1 is SGHAT and CDR2 FQNNGV. The CDR3 runs 17 residues. The ends lost 3 bases at V and 7 bases at J; junction bases unmatched: 15. The CDR3: CASSLGLQGAKRGGYTF. CDR3 sequence (DNA): TGTGCCAGCAGCTTGGGTTTACAGGGGGCTAAGCGAGGTGGCTACACCTTC.

J is TRBJ2-1 and V is TRBV7-3, with D possibly TRBD2 on 5 matching bases. Germline V CDR1 and CDR2: SGHTA, FQGTGA. The CDR3 length is 12 residues. The ends were cut back, 5 bases at V and 10 bases at J, with 12 bases in the middle. CDR3 DNA sequence: TGTGCCAGCAGCATTTACTCGGGGGAGCAGTTCTTC. Protein sequence: CASSIYSGEQFF.

The CDR3 DNA reads TGCAGCGCGGGGGACTTCGTAGAGACCCAGTACTTC. Protein sequence: CSAGDFVETQYF. This chain joins TRBV29-1 and TRBJ2-5; maybe TRBD2 (6 bases). This CDR3 region has 12 residues. Per germline, CDR1 SQVTM and CDR2 ANQGSEA. Deletions cut 7 bases from V and 4 bases from J, with 13 bases between.

The CDR3, as DNA: TGTGCCAGCAGTCAAGACAGTTCCTACGAGCAGTACTTC. Protein: CASSQDSSYEQYF. V usage is TRBV2 and J usage is TRBJ2-7; D may be TRBD1 (5 bases). Trimming removed 5 bases at V and 1 base at J, with 9 bases between. This CDR3 is built from 13 residues. Germline CDR1 SNHLY, CDR2 FYNNEI.

V and J are TRBV11-2 and TRBJ2-3; 10 bases align to TRBD2. This CDR3 comprises 13 residues. V dropped 9 bases and J dropped 5; count of bases not matched to a gene: 5. CDR1 is SGHAT and CDR2 is FQNNGV in the germline V gene. The CDR3 DNA sequence: TGTGCCAGTCAGCGGGGGGGCGTAGATACGCAGTATTTT. Translating gives CASQRGGVDTQYF.

This chain joins TRBV3-1 (or the pseudogene TRBV3-2) and TRBJ1-4; D gene unclear. The CDR3 has 15 residues. V was trimmed by 6 bases and J by 10 bases, leaving 21 bases between them. CDR1 LGHDT and CDR2 YNNKEL come from the germline V gene (reference sequence). This CDR3 is CASSSPSALRGKLFF. In DNA form, the CDR3 reads TGTGCCAGCAGTTCCCCGTCAGCGCTACGGGGAAAACTGTTTTTT.

V is TRBV10-3 and J is TRBJ2-1; 8 positions match TRBD2. CDR1 is ENHRY, CDR2 SYGVKD, per germline. The J segment lost 3 bases and the V segment lost 0 bases, leaving 4 bases of the junction unmatched. CDR3 size: 16 residues. The CDR3 nucleotides are TGTGCCATCAGTGAGTCCGCGGGGGGAGGCTACAATGAGCAGTTCTTC. Translating it yields CAISESAGGGYNEQFF.

The chain has TRBV10-1 and TRBJ2-1, with 7 bases fitting TRBD2. Germline V CDR1 and CDR2: WNHNN, SYGVQD (reference sequence). There are 16 residues in the CDR3. After removal of 2 bases from V and 7 bases from J, the junction contained 11 bases not matched to a gene. The CDR3 loop is CASSEAGVTGRNEQFF. As DNA, the CDR3 is TGCGCCAGCAGTGAGGCGGGAGTAACCGGGAGGAATGAGCAGTTCTTC.

The V call is TRBV4-1, the J call TRBJ1-2; D is unresolved. This CDR3 spans 16 amino acids. V lost 4 bases to trimming and J lost 9 bases, with 24 bases between them. In germline, CDR1 is MGHRA, CDR2 YSYEKL. The CDR3 bases are TGCGCCAGCAGCCTTAAATTAGCGGACGAAGGTGGGAGCTACACCTTC. The encoded protein is CASSLKLADEGGSYTF.

The chain combines TRBV7-3 with TRBJ1-1, with TRBD1 identical over 9 bases. After removal of 2 bases from V and 2 bases from J, the junction contained 3 bases not matched to a gene. This CDR3 is 15 amino acids long. CDR1 and CDR2 (germline): SGHTA, FQGTGA. The CDR3 reads CASSLSGQGNTEAFF. The CDR3 region has the DNA TGTGCCAGCAGCTTATCGGGACAGGGTAACACTGAAGCTTTCTTT.

This clone was counted only a few times. The chain uses TRBV2 and TRBJ2-1; 7 positions agree with TRBD2. The CDR3 is 13 residues long. The V gene's germline CDR1 is SNHLY and CDR2 FYNNEI. With V trimmed by 0 bases and J by 9 bases, 2 bases remained unmatched. The CDR3 DNA follows: TGTGCCAGCAGTGAAGCCCCTAGCGGTGAGCAGTTCTTC. Protein: CASSEAPSGEQFF.

This clone was detected a few times. The chain has TRBV9 and TRBJ2-3, with D possibly being TRBD1 (6 bases). V was trimmed by 1 base and J by 1 base, leaving 10 bases between them. CDR1 and CDR2 from the germline V gene are SGDLS and YYNGEE. This CDR3 comprises 15 residues. CDR3 sequence reads: CASSVRGSRTDTQYF. The CDR3 DNA sequence: TGTGCCAGCAGCGTAAGGGGGTCGCGCACAGATACGCAGTATTTT.

This clone was seen a few times. The rearrangement uses TRBV12-3 or TRBV12-4 and TRBJ1-3, with D possibly TRBD1 on 6 matching bases. The ends were cut back, 6 bases at V and 7 bases at J, with 10 bases in the middle. The CDR3 is 12 amino acids. The CDR3 DNA is TGTGCCAGCAGCCCGAGGGGGAACACCATATATTTT. This encodes CASSPRGNTIYF.

The J gene is TRBJ2-7, the V gene TRBV19; TRBD2 aligns across 7 bases. The CDR3 runs to 15 residues. Germline V gene lookup returns CDR1 LNHDA and CDR2 SQIVND (reference sequence). J was trimmed by 1 base and V by 6 bases; bases with no gene match: 9. The CDR3, as DNA: TGTGCCAGTAGCTCCCTGTCTAGCGGATCCTACGAGCAGTACTTC. Protein product: CASSSLSSGSYEQYF.

This clone showed up just a few times. The rearrangement uses TRBV19 and TRBJ1-5; tentative D call: TRBD1 (5 bases). Germline V gene lookup returns CDR1 LNHDA and CDR2 SQIVND (reference sequence). V lost 4 bases to trimming and J lost 0 bases, with 13 bases between them. This CDR3 has 16 residues. Here the CDR3 reads CASSTPGGDSNQPQHF. The DNA for the CDR3 is TGTGCCAGTAGTACTCCGGGGGGGGATAGCAATCAGCCCCAGCATTTT.

This chain links TRBV30 with TRBJ1-5; D remains unclear. The CDR3 runs 13 residues. Germline V CDR1 and CDR2: GTSNPN, SVGIG (reference sequence). V was trimmed by 2 bases and J by 0 bases, leaving 5 bases between them. The CDR3 sequence: CAWSSGSNQPQHF. CDR3 nucleotide sequence: TGTGCCTGGAGTTCGGGTAGCAATCAGCCCCAGCATTTT.

The V call is TRBV7-2, the J call TRBJ2-3; a possible D gene is TRBD1 (6 bases). Germline CDR1 and CDR2: SGHTA and FQGNSA. Trimming stripped 5 bases from V and 3 bases from J, with 12 bases between. This CDR3 has 14 residues. CDR3 protein: CASSPGVGTDTQYF. The CDR3, as DNA: TGTGCCAGCAGCCCAGGGGTGGGTACAGATACGCAGTATTTT.

J is TRBJ1-1 and V is TRBV30; TRBD1 matches 7 bases. Germline V gene sequence: CDR1 GTSNPN, CDR2 SVGIG (reference sequence). The CDR3 sequence is 13 residues long. The J segment lost 7 bases and the V segment lost 2 bases, leaving 7 bases of the junction unmatched. The DNA for the CDR3 is TGTGCCTGGAGTCCTCAGGGGGTGGGTGAAGCTTTCTTT. Amino acids: CAWSPQGVGEAFF. Supplemented by reference TRBV30 and TRBJ1-1, the full variable domain reads SQTIHQWPATLVQPVGSPLSLECTVEGTSNPNLYWYRQAAGRGLQLLFYSVGIGQISSEVPQNLSASRPQDRQFILSSKKLLLSDSGFYLCAWSPQGVGEAFFGQGTRLTVV.

For this clone: The sample has other DNA sequences that encode this CDR3 too. This sequence joins TRBV3-1 (or the pseudogene TRBV3-2) and TRBJ2-7; D remains ambiguous. The CDR3 spans 12 residues. V dropped 4 bases and J dropped 4 bases, with 8 bases sitting between them. Germline V gene lookup returns CDR1 LGHDT and CDR2 YNNKEL (reference sequence). This CDR3 reads CASSPNRYEQYF. CDR3 DNA sequence: TGTGCCAGCAGCCCCAATAGATACGAGCAGTACTTC.